This T cell receptor (beta chain) was sequenced for a study of chemoradiotherapy in HPV16-positive cancers. Study context: Functional T-cell assays on a couple of HPV16-positive patients' cells defined candidate HPV-specific clones and common TCR motifs.

V lost 2 bases, J lost 4 bases, and 6 bases stayed unmatched. This CDR3 region has 15 residues. The germline V gene has CDR1 SGHRS and CDR2 YFSETQ. Study conclusions and caveats: For HPV16-positive patients, expanding HPV-responsive T cells associated with longer recurrence-free survival.

For this clone: Its cognate antigen is unknown.

Sequencing used immunoSEQ multiplex PCR; TCRdb keeps in-frame clones, though not all of them. This table has about 68,000 clones, about nine tenths appearing once. Repeated repertoire sampling spanned the course of chemoradiotherapy. The material was blood, obtained from a patient who underwent chemoradiotherapy. This chain links TRBV5-1 with TRBJ1-1; 9 positions agree with TRBD1. The origin of this receptor is a human donor with HPV-associated anogenital cancer. In nucleotides, the CDR3 is TGCGCCAGCAGCTTACAGGGGGCCTGGGGCACTGAAGCTTTCTTT. Protein sequence: CASSLQGAWGTEAFF.